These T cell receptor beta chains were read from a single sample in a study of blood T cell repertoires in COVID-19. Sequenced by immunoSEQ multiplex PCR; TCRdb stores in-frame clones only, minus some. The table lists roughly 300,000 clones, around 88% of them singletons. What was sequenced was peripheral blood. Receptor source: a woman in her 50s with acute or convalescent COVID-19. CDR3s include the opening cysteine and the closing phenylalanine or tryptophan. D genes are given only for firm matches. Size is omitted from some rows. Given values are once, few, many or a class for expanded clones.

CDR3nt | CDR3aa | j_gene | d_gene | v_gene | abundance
TGTGCCAGCAGCGTAGAAGGCACTAGCGAGCAGTACTTC | CASSVEGTSEQYF | TRBJ2-7 | - | TRBV9 | -
TGTGCCAGCAGCTTGGGCCAAAACAATGAGCAGTTCTTC | CASSLGQNNEQFF | TRBJ2-1 | - | TRBV7-8 | -
TGTGCCACTTCGGACAGGGGGCAAGATACGCAGTATTTT | CATSDRGQDTQYF | TRBJ2-3 | TRBD1 | TRBV7-3 | -
TGTGCCAGCAGCCAAAGGGGCCCAGTTGTCATCTACGAGCAGTACTTC | CASSQRGPVVIYEQYF | TRBJ2-7 | - | TRBV27 | once
TGTGCCACCAGTGATGGTACTAGCGGGAGATTTCACGAGCAGTACTTC | CATSDGTSGRFHEQYF | TRBJ2-7 | TRBD2 | TRBV24-1 | few
TGTGCCAGTAGTCCTAGCGGATACCTAACAGATACGCAGTATTTT | CASSPSGYLTDTQYF | TRBJ2-3 | TRBD2 | TRBV19 | once
TGTGCCAGCAGCTTGACTAGCGGGGCCTACGAGCAGTACTTC | CASSLTSGAYEQYF | TRBJ2-7 | TRBD2 | TRBV11-1 | -
TGTGCCAGCACCGGGGTCAAAGAGACCCAGTACTTC | CASTGVKETQYF | TRBJ2-5 | - | TRBV19 | -
TGTGCCGCCGGTCCAACTGGGGCCAACGTCCTGACTTTC | CAAGPTGANVLTF | TRBJ2-6 | - | TRBV10-3 | -
TGTGCCAGCAGTCCTCAGACTAAACAAGAGACCCAGTACTTC | CASSPQTKQETQYF | TRBJ2-5 | - | TRBV6-5 | -
TGTGCCAGCAGCGTCTCCGCACAGGGGGGCGCAGATACGCAGTATTTT | CASSVSAQGGADTQYF | TRBJ2-3 | TRBD1 | TRBV9 | -
TGTGCCAGCAGCCCCGACAGGGGGGATCCCTACGAGCAGTACTTC | CASSPDRGDPYEQYF | TRBJ2-7 | TRBD1 | TRBV6-6 | -
TGCGCCAGCAGCTTACAGGGAAACGAGCAGTACTTC | CASSLQGNEQYF | TRBJ2-7 | - | TRBV5-1 | -
TGCGCCAGCAGCTTTTTAGCGGGAGAATCCGGGGAGCTGTTTTTT | CASSFLAGESGELFF | TRBJ2-2 | TRBD2 | TRBV5-1 | -
TGTGCCAGCAGTAAACCTAGCGGGAGTTACGAGCAGTACTTC | CASSKPSGSYEQYF | TRBJ2-7 | TRBD2 | TRBV6-5 | -
TGTGCCAGCAGCGCCCCCTTAGGGGGTCCCTCCTACAATGAGCAGTTCTTC | CASSAPLGGPSYNEQFF | TRBJ2-1 | - | TRBV9 | -
TGTGCCAGCAGGTGGACAGACTTTTACGAGCAGTACTTC | CASRWTDFYEQYF | TRBJ2-7 | - | TRBV12-3/TRBV12-4 | -
TGTGCCAGCTCACCCCCTGGGGGGAATTCTAGGTACGAGCAGTACTTC | CASSPPGGNSRYEQYF | TRBJ2-7 | - | TRBV18 | -
TGTGCCAGCAGTTTTCCCGGGTTCTCCTACGAGCAGTACTTC | CASSFPGFSYEQYF | TRBJ2-7 | - | TRBV28 | -
TGTGCCAGCAACGAGGGGGCGCGGAACCTGGGGGGAGCTTTCTTT | CASNEGARNLGGAFF | TRBJ1-1 | TRBD1 | TRBV6-5 | -
TGTGCCAGCAGCTTAGCTCGACACAATCAGCCCCAGCATTTT | CASSLARHNQPQHF | TRBJ1-5 | - | TRBV7-2 | -
TGTGCCAGCAGCTTAGCGGGTCTAGCGGTTGGTCTGGATACGCAGTATTTT | CASSLAGLAVGLDTQYF | TRBJ2-3 | TRBD2 | TRBV7-2 | -
TGTGCCAGCAGCTTACGGCGGGGACAGGGCAGCTACGAGCAGTACTTC | CASSLRRGQGSYEQYF | TRBJ2-7 | TRBD1 | TRBV11-3 | -
TGTGCCAGCAGCTTAGGCGGGAGAGACAATGAGCAGTTCTTC | CASSLGGRDNEQFF | TRBJ2-1 | TRBD2 | TRBV11-2 | -
TGCGCCAGCAGCTGGAGCGGGGGCGGCTACACCTTC | CASSWSGGGYTF | TRBJ1-2 | - | TRBV5-1 | -
TGTGCCAGCAGCTCTATACTCCGGGACAGGGGCGGACCCTACGAGCAGTACTTC | CASSSILRDRGGPYEQYF | TRBJ2-7 | TRBD1 | TRBV11-2 | -
TGTGCCAGTAGTATAAGGGAGGCGAGGAATCAGCCCCAGCATTTT | CASSIREARNQPQHF | TRBJ1-5 | - | TRBV19 | -
TGTGCCAGTAGCGGCCAGGGTGGGACTGGAAACACCATATATTTT | CASSGQGGTGNTIYF | TRBJ1-3 | - | TRBV19 | -
TGTGCCAGCAGCTTTTGGGCAGGGGGTCGGGGAACTGAAGCTTTCTTT | CASSFWAGGRGTEAFF | TRBJ1-1 | TRBD1 | TRBV7-9 | -
TGTGCCAGCTCCTACAACAGGGCCGGGGAGCTGTTTTTT | CASSYNRAGELFF | TRBJ2-2 | - | TRBV18 | -
TGTGCCACCAGTGATAGCGGGAGGACCTACGAGCAGTACTTC | CATSDSGRTYEQYF | TRBJ2-7 | TRBD2 | TRBV24-1 | -
TGTGCCAGCTTGGTTAGCGGGAGCGATGAGCAGTTCTTC | CASLVSGSDEQFF | TRBJ2-1 | TRBD2 | TRBV11-2 | few
TGTGCCAGCAGCTTAACGCGAGTAGCAGATACGCAGTATTTT | CASSLTRVADTQYF | TRBJ2-3 | - | TRBV7-3 | -
TGTGCCAGCGGACCACCGGACAGGGTTTTAAATCAGCCCCAGCATTTT | CASGPPDRVLNQPQHF | TRBJ1-5 | TRBD1 | TRBV28 | -
TGTGCCAGCAGCCCCCGCCGGGTTAGCGGTGAAGCTTTCTTT | CASSPRRVSGEAFF | TRBJ1-1 | - | TRBV6-5 | few
TGTGCCAGCAGCTTAGCGGCAGCGGGAGAAACCTACGAGCAGTACTTC | CASSLAAAGETYEQYF | TRBJ2-7 | TRBD2 | TRBV7-2 | -
TGTGCCAGCTCACCACCACAGGGGTTGGATGAAAAACTGTTTTTT | CASSPPQGLDEKLFF | TRBJ1-4 | TRBD1 | TRBV18 | -
TGTGCCAGCTTCCAATTCCCGACAGAGCGAGGTTGGTTCTTC | CASFQFPTERGWFF | TRBJ2-1 | - | TRBV18 | -
TGTGCCAGCAGCTTGGCCACGGGCGGGAGGGCCTGGAATGAGCAGTTCTTC | CASSLATGGRAWNEQFF | TRBJ2-1 | TRBD2 | TRBV5-4 | -
TGTGCCACCAGTGAACCGGACAGTGCCGGGGCCAACGTCCTGACTTTC | CATSEPDSAGANVLTF | TRBJ2-6 | - | TRBV24-1 | -
TGTGCCAGAAGCTCACAGGAGAGCTCCTACAATGAGCAGTTCTTC | CARSSQESSYNEQFF | TRBJ2-1 | - | TRBV5-3 | -
TGTGCCAGTAGTATAGATCTCGGGACAGGGGTCCTCTACGAGCAGTACTTC | CASSIDLGTGVLYEQYF | TRBJ2-7 | TRBD1 | TRBV19 | -
TGTGCCACCAGCGATGGACAGGGATCGGGTGAAGCTTTCTTT | CATSDGQGSGEAFF | TRBJ1-1 | TRBD1 | TRBV24-1 | -
TGTGCCATCGCGGAAGATCAGCCCCAGCATTTT | CAIAEDQPQHF | TRBJ1-5 | - | TRBV10-3 | -
TGCAGCGTCGCGACGGGGGATGAGCAGTTCTTC | CSVATGDEQFF | TRBJ2-1 | - | TRBV29-1 | -
TGTGCCAGCAGCGCAAACCTTGGAGGGGGCTACACCTTC | CASSANLGGGYTF | TRBJ1-2 | - | TRBV7-2 | -
TGTGCCAGCTCACTGCCGGGACAGGGGGCGGGGGACACTGAAGCTTTCTTT | CASSLPGQGAGDTEAFF | TRBJ1-1 | TRBD1 | TRBV18 | -
TGTGCCAGCTCCGCCCTACTAGCGAAACAAGAGACCCAGTACTTC | CASSALLAKQETQYF | TRBJ2-5 | TRBD2 | TRBV18 | -
TGCGCCAGCAGCTTTGCTTCAGGGGACTATGGCTACACCTTC | CASSFASGDYGYTF | TRBJ1-2 | - | TRBV5-1 | -
TGTGCCAGCAGCCAAGAAGGGGATAAGGACACTGAAGCTTTCTTT | CASSQEGDKDTEAFF | TRBJ1-1 | - | TRBV3-1/TRBV3-2 | -
TGTGCCAGCAGTTTGACTAGCGGGGCCTACAATGAGCAGTTCTTC | CASSLTSGAYNEQFF | TRBJ2-1 | TRBD2 | TRBV6-6 | -
TGTGCCAGCTCACCACGGGCGGGATTAGATAGCACAGATACGCAGTATTTT | CASSPRAGLDSTDTQYF | TRBJ2-3 | - | TRBV18 | few
TGTGCCAGCAGCCCCCCACGAGGGACTAGCGGGAGTCGGGAGACCCAGTACTTC | CASSPPRGTSGSRETQYF | TRBJ2-5 | TRBD2 | TRBV7-2 | -
TGTGCCAGCAGCAATATGCCACAGGGTACCGAGCAGTACTTC | CASSNMPQGTEQYF | TRBJ2-7 | - | TRBV7-8 | -
TGTGCCGGGGGACCCCAGGGGAAGGGAAAACTGTTTTTT | CAGGPQGKGKLFF | TRBJ1-4 | - | TRBV2 | -
TGCGCCAGCAGCTTGGCACAGTCCCTCTCCTACGAGCAGTACTTC | CASSLAQSLSYEQYF | TRBJ2-7 | - | TRBV5-1 | -
TGTGCCAGCAGTAACAGGGGTCTGGAAGGAAACACCATATATTTT | CASSNRGLEGNTIYF | TRBJ1-3 | TRBD1 | TRBV27 | -
TGTGCCAGCAGTTACCTAGGACTAGCGGGAGGGGATGAGCAGTTCTTC | CASSYLGLAGGDEQFF | TRBJ2-1 | TRBD2 | TRBV6-2/TRBV6-3 | -
TGTGCCAGCAGGCGGGCAGGGGGCAGGTATGGCTACACCTTC | CASRRAGGRYGYTF | TRBJ1-2 | TRBD1 | TRBV5-4 | once